The present T cell receptor beta chain was sequenced within a study of early T cells in non-severe SARS-CoV-2 infection (dated by TCRdb to 2020 to 2022). Background on the whole study: Bulk RNA from unsorted whole blood was used for TCR sequencing, so alpha and beta chains could not be paired.

Library preparation employed 5' RACE. This sample was sequenced with a NextSeq 500. To correct for sequencing error and PCR bias, the TCR library protocol tagged individual cDNA molecules with unique molecular identifiers. Sequencing covered both TCR alpha and beta chains, and within each sample the abundances of alpha and beta sequences were tightly co-correlated. Regarding the original processing steps: Decombinator V4 was used to perform V gene, J gene and CDR3 annotation of TCR sequences. TCRs were defined as expanded if a significant change between any two time points was detected under a Poisson model with p below 0.0001. TCR abundances were normalised to the total number of TCRs sequenced per sample and were expressed as counts per million. TRAV1-2 paired with TRAJ12, TRAJ20 or TRAJ33 defined MAIT TCRs, while TRAV10 paired with TRAJ18 defined iNKT TCRs. VDJdb, accessed on 1 November 2021, was searched for TCRs annotated for CMV, EBV and SARS-CoV-2, and TCRs annotated for more than one antigen were excluded. TCRdb passed the public sequencing reads through fastp at Q25 and MiXCR, retaining productive beta sequences. Each entry is one CDR3 protein sequence, shown with its most common DNA and genes. The authors' filters were not applied to this entry. In this sample the table shows about 29,000 distinct CDR3 sequences, about 4.5% of which occur a single time. The top ten constitute around 10% of the sample.

What the study reported, not specific to this receptor: VDJdb matching was skewed toward anti-spike CD8 responses and likely underestimated virus-specific expansions, missing private and CD4 specificities.

This clonotype was seen only a few times. Its antigen is still unknown. No much larger clone exists at a distance of one base, and base qualities are not known. The study was a case-control design nested within a healthcare worker cohort in London, UK, with weekly nasopharyngeal swab PCR tests and blood sampling. Healthcare workers were enrolled in the week of the UK lockdown, from 23 to 31 March 2020, and were followed every week for up to roughly 16 weeks. The CDR3 spans 12 residues, from the cysteine through the phenylalanine. Just CDR3 DNA is preserved here, 36 bases in frame from base 1. V and J are trimmed by 9 bases and 4 bases, and the gene matches miss 5 bases of the junction.

Rearrangement joined TRBV12-3 or TRBV12-4 to TRBJ1-2, and TRBD1 matches 7 of the central bases. Material: whole blood. The TCR originated in an adult who was a healthcare worker with PCR-confirmed SARS-CoV-2 infection or an uninfected control (not recorded which). The DNA sequence follows: TGTGCCAGTCAGGGGGTATCCTATGGCTACACCTTC. It is translated as CASQGVSYGYTF.